Listed here is a single TCR beta chain. What it binds is not known. These data are taken from a study of T cell responses to AZD1222 COVID-19 vaccine. Study background: Doses given second, at about 4 or about 12 weeks, were pooled.

The table came from immunoSEQ multiplex PCR; TCRdb's copy has only in-frame clones and leaves some out. This sample has 55,000 to 75,000 clones, with around 85% found just once. J lost 4 bases, V lost 8 bases, and 6 bases had no gene match. This CDR3 region has 14 residues. CDR1 WSHSY and CDR2 SAAADI come from the germline V gene. Study-level results: Most donors were white British and more were female, and clonal diversity was possibly underestimated. The CD4 TCRs associated with vaccination extended across spike and predominated at 160-218 and 743-854.

The genes are TRBV10-2 and TRBJ1-1; 11 bases map to TRBD1. Sequenced here: peripheral blood, sampled on day 0 of AZD1222 vaccination. The TCR was taken from an adult in good health. CDR3 amino acids: CASGSGTGGTEAFF. The CDR3 DNA reads as TGCGCCAGCGGCTCCGGGACAGGGGGCACTGAAGCTTTCTTT.